These 21 T cell receptor beta chains share one sample of origin, sequenced in a study of post-analysis software for immune sequencing data. These receptors have no identified antigens. Whole-study results and caveats: Patients used four to six TRBV segments, including TRBV5-6, TRBV5-1 and TRBV20-1, more often than controls.

TCR beta cDNA libraries had unique molecular identifiers. TCRdb analysed the PCR reads with MiXCR anew, one entry per CDR3 protein. The sample shows 450,000 to 700,000 distinct CDR3 sequences, 40% to 50% of them seen only once. Sequenced material: blood. All receptors come from a girl aged 5-17 years with multiple sclerosis.

This sequence joins TRBV20-1 and TRBJ2-1; perhaps TRBD2 as D (6 bases). Germline lookup yields CDR1 DFQATT and CDR2 SNEGSKA (reference sequence). V dropped 8 bases and J dropped 2 bases, with 16 bases sitting between them. This CDR3 comprises 14 residues. CDR3 in amino acids: CSSQGGAAYNEQFF. The CDR3 DNA reads TGCAGTTCCCAGGGCGGGGCGGCCTACAATGAGCAGTTCTTC.

V gene TRBV11-3 combines with J gene TRBJ2-7, with 8 bases that match TRBD1. The CDR3 loop spans 15 amino acids. V shed 10 bases and J 0 bases; nucleotides not matched to a gene: 11. Germline assignment: CDR1 SGHNT and CDR2 YENEEA. Here the CDR3 DNA reads TGTGCCATCTTCAGTTGGACAGGGAGCTCCTACGAGCAGTACTTC. Translated: CAIFSWTGSSYEQYF.

The V gene is TRBV6-5, the J gene TRBJ1-2; D is ambiguous. Per the germline V gene, CDR1 is MNHEY and CDR2 is SVGAGI. The V end lost 7 bases, the J end lost 2 bases, and 14 bases lay between the germline ends. The CDR3 length is 14 residues. The CDR3 coding sequence is TGTGCCAGCACCACTTGGCCCTCAAACTATGGCTACACCTTC. Translating it yields CASTTWPSNYGYTF.

The chain employs TRBV4-1 and TRBJ2-7; D gene ambiguous. CDR1 and CDR2 (germline): MGHRA, YSYEKL. Deletions cut 1 base from V and 2 bases from J, with 15 bases between. This CDR3 spans 16 amino acids. CDR3 sequence reads: CASSQVITGFPYEQYF. The CDR3 nucleotides are TGCGCCAGCAGCCAAGTGATAACGGGCTTTCCCTACGAGCAGTACTTC.

V is TRBV2 and J is TRBJ1-1; D is unclear. This CDR3 region has 16 residues. V lost 7 bases to trimming and J lost 1 base, with 19 bases between them. The germline V gene encodes CDR1 SNHLY and CDR2 FYNNEI. CDR3 region: CASTRPGKKSNTEAFF. CDR3 nucleotide sequence: TGTGCCAGCACTAGGCCCGGGAAGAAGTCGAACACTGAAGCTTTCTTT.

The table lists this clonotype with a few counts. J is TRBJ2-1 and V is TRBV20-1; D uncertain. V dropped 3 bases and J dropped 5 bases, with 14 bases sitting between them. CDR3 size: 14 residues. Per germline, CDR1 DFQATT and CDR2 SNEGSKA (reference sequence). Written as DNA, the CDR3 is TGCAGTGCTAGGACTCCCTATAGGAACAATGAGCAGTTCTTC. Protein: CSARTPYRNNEQFF.

This clonotype was seen more than once but under ten times. The chain uses TRBV28 and TRBJ2-7; possibly TRBD2 for D (6 bases). The ends were cut back, 6 bases at V and 1 base at J, with 13 bases in the middle. From germline, CDR1 is MDHEN and CDR2 SYDVKM. CDR3 length: 14 amino acids. The chain's CDR3 is CASSQTGTSYEQYF. Here the CDR3 DNA reads TGTGCCAGCAGCCAAACCGGGACTTCCTACGAGCAGTACTTC.

The chain combines TRBV20-1 with TRBJ2-1; tentative D call: TRBD2 (6 bases). In germline, CDR1 is DFQATT, CDR2 SNEGSKA (reference sequence). The CDR3 is 14 residues long. Trimming took 3 bases from V and 4 from J, leaving 13 bases between them. The CDR3 sequence: CSASSGTAYNEQFF. Written as DNA, the CDR3 is TGCAGTGCTAGCTCCGGGACTGCATACAATGAGCAGTTCTTC.

The V call is TRBV29-1, the J call TRBJ1-5, with TRBD1 matching over 7 bases. The CDR3 is 13 residues long. The ends lost 4 bases at V and 3 bases at J; junction bases unmatched: 3. CDR1 SQVTM and CDR2 ANQGSEA come from the germline V gene. The CDR3 reads CSVGTGFNQPQHF. The CDR3 DNA sequence: TGCAGCGTTGGGACAGGTTTCAATCAGCCCCAGCATTTT.

J is TRBJ1-2 and V is TRBV10-1; TRBD1 is a possible D gene (5 bases). CDR3 length equals 14 residues. The germline V gene has CDR1 WNHNN and CDR2 SYGVQD (reference sequence). Trimming took off 7 bases at V and 3 bases at J, with 15 bases between the two ends. The CDR3 protein is CASNPGPGDYGYTF. For the CDR3, the DNA is TGCGCCAGCAATCCGGGACCGGGGGACTATGGCTACACCTTC.

The chain recombines TRBV24-1 with TRBJ1-1; TRBD1 might be the D (6 bases). Trimming left V 7 bases short and J 6 bases short, with 11 bases between. This CDR3 has 12 amino acids. Germline V CDR1 and CDR2: KGHDR, SFDVKD. CDR3 protein: CATRDSMSEAFF. The CDR3 region has the DNA TGTGCCACCAGGGACAGCATGTCTGAAGCTTTCTTT.

This clonotype was counted between two and nine times. The V call is TRBV2, the J call TRBJ1-5, with 8 bases aligning to TRBD1. V lost 3 bases, J lost 6 bases, and 13 bases stayed unmatched. From germline, CDR1 is SNHLY and CDR2 FYNNEI. The CDR3 extends over 17 amino acids. The DNA of the CDR3 is TGTGCCAGCAGTGATCCCCTACGGACAGGGACGGTTCAGCCCCAGCATTTT. This gives the protein CASSDPLRTGTVQPQHF.

This clonotype was counted between two and nine times. V usage is TRBV6-5 and J usage is TRBJ1-5; D gene uncertain. There are 15 residues in the CDR3. The V end was cut by 5 bases, the J end by 1 base, with 12 bases between. Germline V CDR1 and CDR2: MNHEY, SVGAGI. CDR3 residues: CASSPGLGSNQPQHF. In DNA form, the CDR3 reads TGTGCCAGCAGTCCGGGCCTGGGAAGCAATCAGCCCCAGCATTTT.

The chain combines TRBV7-2 with TRBJ2-6; no clear D gene. Trimming took 2 bases from V and 4 from J, leaving 6 bases between them. This CDR3 has 14 amino acids. The V gene's germline CDR1 is SGHTA and CDR2 FQGNSA. The CDR3 loop is CASSLLFGANVLTF. CDR3 DNA: TGTGCCAGCAGCTTACTCTTCGGGGCCAACGTCCTGACTTTC.

The V and J genes are TRBV7-9 and TRBJ2-5; 7 bases map to TRBD1. CDR1 and CDR2 from the germline V gene are SEHNR and FQNEAQ (reference sequence). The junction had 10 bases not matched to a gene; V was cut back by 5 bases and J by 1 base. This CDR3 region has 16 residues. The CDR3 region is CASSQRTGNGQETQYF. CDR3 DNA: TGTGCCAGCAGCCAACGGACAGGAAACGGCCAAGAGACCCAGTACTTC.

This clonotype was seen a few times. V and J are TRBV29-1 and TRBJ2-7; 8 bases map to TRBD1. Germline V lookup: CDR1 SQVTM, CDR2 ANQGSEA. The CDR3 is 15 residues long. The J segment lost 2 bases and the V segment lost 0 bases, leaving 6 bases of the junction unmatched. CDR3 in DNA: TGCAGCGTTGAAGATGCGGACAGGGAAACCTACGAGCAGTACTTC. It codes for CSVEDADRETYEQYF.

The V and J genes are TRBV5-1 and TRBJ2-5, with 10 bases that match TRBD2. Germline CDR1 and CDR2: SGHRS and YFSETQ. The ends lost 0 bases at V and 2 bases at J; junction bases unmatched: 4. This CDR3 is 16 amino acids long. CDR3 sequence reads: CASSLGTSGIQETQYF. The CDR3, as DNA: TGCGCCAGCAGCTTGGGGACTAGCGGAATTCAAGAGACCCAGTACTTC.

This clonotype was counted a few times. The V call is TRBV12-3 or TRBV12-4, the J call TRBJ2-6; 8 bases are a match to TRBD1. V shed 7 bases, J shed 0 bases, and the junction held 8 bases outside the gene matches. The CDR3 contains 17 residues. CDR3 protein: CASIRTGPLSGANVLTF. CDR3 bases: TGTGCCAGCATCCGGACAGGGCCCCTCTCTGGGGCCAACGTCCTGACTTTC.

The chain recombines TRBV5-1 with TRBJ1-2, with D tentatively TRBD1 (5 bases). V was pared by 3 bases and J by 10 bases, with 13 bases between. Germline V gene data show CDR1 as SGHRS and CDR2 as YFSETQ. This CDR3 spans 12 amino acids. The CDR3 region has the DNA TGCGCCAGCAGCTCCTCAGGGCAGAACTACACCTTC. Translating it yields CASSSSGQNYTF.

This chain connects TRBV5-6 to TRBJ1-2; 7 nucleotides line up with TRBD1. V shed 1 base and J 4 bases; nucleotides not matched to a gene: 4. The CDR3 covers 14 residues. Germline-derived CDR1 and CDR2 are SGHDT and YYEEEE. In DNA, the CDR3 is TGTGCCAGCAGCTTGCTACAGGGGACCTATGGCTACACCTTC. Protein sequence: CASSLLQGTYGYTF. The full variable domain, its missing parts supplied by reference TRBV5-6 and TRBJ1-2, is DAGVTQSPTHLIKTRGQQVTLRCSPKSGHDTVSWYQQALGQGPQFIFQYYEEEERQRGNFPDRFSGHQFPNYSSELNVNALLLGDSALYLCASSLLQGTYGYTFGSGTRLTVV.

The CDR3 nucleotides read TGTGCCAGCAGTGAATACGTGGACCGGCTTGAAAAACTGTTTTTT. Its translation: CASSEYVDRLEKLFF. V and J are TRBV25-1 and TRBJ1-4; D gene uncertain. V lost 0 bases to trimming and J lost 7 bases, with 12 bases between them. The CDR3 loop spans 15 amino acids. Germline-derived CDR1 and CDR2 are MGHDK and SYGVNS.